This is a list of T cell receptor beta chains from one sample in a study of T cell clones after liver transplantation. Profiled with immunoSEQ multiplex PCR; TCRdb holds only in-frame clones, not every one. The sample has under 20,000 clones, around 89% seen once; the top ten hold 10% to 15%. The sequences come from CD8+ T cells from blood, collected approximately 45 months after liver transplant. The receptors derive from a human patient who received a liver transplant. Some T cells may possibly be graft donor cells. Both conserved end residues are part of each CDR3. A D gene is named only where the DNA matches it firmly. Clone size is not always given. Where it is, it says once, few, many or a class for expanded clones.

J gene,D gene,V gene,clone size,CDR3 DNA,CDR3 protein
TRBJ1-5,-,TRBV27,-,TGTGCCAGCAGTTTACACAGGAACAATCAGCCCCAGCATTTT,CASSLHRNNQPQHF
TRBJ2-7,TRBD2,TRBV10-1,-,TGCGCCAGCAGTGACGGGGGGGGCGAGCAGTACTTC,CASSDGGGEQYF
TRBJ1-2,-,TRBV6-1,-,TGTGCCAGCAGTGCCGGACTGTCCTATGGCTACACCTTC,CASSAGLSYGYTF
TRBJ2-6,-,TRBV7-3,-,TGTGCCAGCAGCGGGAAAAGAGACGCTTACAAAAGTCGGGCCAACGTCCTGACTTTC,CASSGKRDAYKSRANVLTF
TRBJ2-1,-,TRBV13,-,TGTGCCAGCAGCTTAGGCTTCACTGACTCCTACAATGAGCAGTTCTTC,CASSLGFTDSYNEQFF
TRBJ1-3,-,TRBV19,few,TGTGCCAGTAGTGTTCAGCCTTACTCTGGAAACACCATATATTTT,CASSVQPYSGNTIYF
TRBJ2-1,TRBD2,TRBV2,-,TGTGCCAGCAGTGAAGCGCTTCTGGGCGGGAGGGAGTACAATGAGCAGTTCTTC,CASSEALLGGREYNEQFF
TRBJ2-3,TRBD2,TRBV27,few,TGTGCCAGCAGCCCTAGCGGGATTTCTCCAGATACGCAGTATTTT,CASSPSGISPDTQYF
TRBJ1-1,-,TRBV29-1,-,TGCAGCGCGGATCGTCCAGCGGACACTGAAGCTTTCTTT,CSADRPADTEAFF
TRBJ2-3,-,TRBV10-3,-,TGTGCCATCAGTGATGAGGGACCAAACACAGATACGCAGTATTTT,CAISDEGPNTDTQYF
TRBJ1-4,-,TRBV5-1,once,TGCGCCAGCAGCTTGCCGACAGCTTCAACTAATGAAAAACTGTTTTTT,CASSLPTASTNEKLFF
TRBJ1-1,-,TRBV9,-,TGTGCCAGCAGCCTCGGGGGGCTGAACACTGAAGCTTTCTTT,CASSLGGLNTEAFF
TRBJ2-1,-,TRBV27,once,TGTGCCAGCAGTTACCCCATCCGAACCTCCTACAATGAGCAGTTCTTC,CASSYPIRTSYNEQFF
TRBJ2-1,-,TRBV4-3,-,TGCGCCAGCAGCCAATTAGCGACCAGCTCCTACAATGAGCAGTTCTTC,CASSQLATSSYNEQFF
TRBJ2-2,-,TRBV9,once,TGTGCCAGCAGCGTCTTAGGGGGTTCCGGGGAGCTGTTTTTT,CASSVLGGSGELFF
TRBJ2-3,TRBD2,TRBV28,-,TGTGCCAGCAGGTTAATATCGATAGGACTAGCGGGAGTAGGGGACACAGATACGCAGTATTTT,CASRLISIGLAGVGDTDTQYF
TRBJ2-1,-,TRBV4-3,-,TGCGCCAGCAGCCAAGGGAGAGGCAATGAGCAGTTCTTC,CASSQGRGNEQFF
TRBJ2-5,TRBD2,TRBV27,-,TGTGCCAGCAGCCCGGGGGGGAGTTCCGAGACCCAGTACTTC,CASSPGGSSETQYF
TRBJ2-1,-,TRBV2,-,TGTGCCAGGGGGGGCGGGATGAACAATGAGCAGTTCTTC,CARGGGMNNEQFF
TRBJ1-3,TRBD1,TRBV9,once,TGTGCCAGCAGCGACGGACAGGGGGGTGGAAACACCATATATTTT,CASSDGQGGGNTIYF
TRBJ2-1,-,TRBV9,-,TGTGCCAGCAGCTTACCCGGCACAAGATCCTACAATGAGCAGTTCTTC,CASSLPGTRSYNEQFF
TRBJ2-1,TRBD2,TRBV28,-,TGTGCCAGCAGTCCCCGGACTAGCGGGGATTACAATGAGCAGTTCTTC,CASSPRTSGDYNEQFF
TRBJ1-2,-,TRBV2,-,TGTGCCATAGGGGGGGACTATGGCTACACCTTC,CAIGGDYGYTF
TRBJ1-1,-,TRBV7-3,-,TGTGCCAGCAGCTGGGGAGGGGAGAACACTGAAGCTTTCTTT,CASSWGGENTEAFF
TRBJ2-3,-,TRBV7-9,-,TGTGCCAGCAGCCAGAGCCTCACAGATACGCAGTATTTT,CASSQSLTDTQYF
TRBJ1-5,-,TRBV7-9,once,TGCGCCAGCAGCCAAGATGCGAGGACGGGGGGCAATCAGCCCCAGCATTTT,CASSQDARTGGNQPQHF
TRBJ2-7,-,TRBV7-8,-,TGTGCCAGCAGCTTAGCGCTAGGGCCCGAGCAGTACTTC,CASSLALGPEQYF
TRBJ1-4,-,TRBV5-1,-,TGCGCCAGCAGCTTGAGAGGGGAGGTTGAAAAACTGTTTTTT,CASSLRGEVEKLFF
TRBJ1-5,-,TRBV14,-,TGTGCCAGCAGCCAAAGTAAGGGGCAGCCCCAGCATTTT,CASSQSKGQPQHF
TRBJ2-7,-,TRBV4-2,-,TGTGCCAGCAGCCAAGACTGGGCCTACGAGCAGTACTTC,CASSQDWAYEQYF
TRBJ2-1,TRBD2,TRBV6-6,-,TGTGCCAGCAGTTACCCGGGACTACACAATGAGCAGTTCTTC,CASSYPGLHNEQFF
TRBJ2-7,TRBD2,TRBV5-3,-,TGCGCCAGCAGCCAAACACTAGCGGGAGGCTACGAGCAGTACTTC,CASSQTLAGGYEQYF
TRBJ2-1,-,TRBV27,-,TGTGCCAGCAGTCATTTCGACAATGAGCAGTTCTTC,CASSHFDNEQFF
TRBJ1-5,-,TRBV6-5,few,TGTGCCAGCAGTTACGCCAGGGAGGGACAGCCCCAGCATTTT,CASSYAREGQPQHF
TRBJ1-1,TRBD1,TRBV7-9,-,TGTGCCAGCAGCTCGGACAGGCGAGCTTTCTTT,CASSSDRRAFF
TRBJ2-3,TRBD2,TRBV7-9,-,TGTGCCAGCAGCTCCAGGACTAGCGGGAGGGCCGGAGATACGCAGTATTTT,CASSSRTSGRAGDTQYF
TRBJ1-3,-,TRBV9,-,TGTGCCAGCAGCGTACAGGGTTCCTCTGGAAACACCATATATTTT,CASSVQGSSGNTIYF